These 13 T cell receptor beta chains came from one sample sequenced in a study of Graves' ophthalmopathy and Graves' hyperthyroidism. As the template, RNA transcripts were used to amplify TCR beta CDR3 regions. An opening RT-PCR round employed HTBI primers and preceded a second-round multiplex PCR. TCRdb reanalysed the multiplex PCR reads using MiXCR and keeps one entry per CDR3 protein. The sample includes around 590,000 distinct CDR3 sequences, 35% to 45% of them seen just once. Sequencing was done on a sample of peripheral blood or thyroid tissue (not recorded which). The receptor source for this set is an adult man with Graves' hyperthyroidism.

A single count supports this clonotype. Being one base from a much bigger clone, this may be a read error. This sequence joins TRBV6-5 and TRBJ2-5; tentative D call: TRBD2 (6 bases). V was clipped by 5 bases and J by 5 bases, with 18 bases between them. This CDR3 region has 15 residues. From germline, CDR1 is MNHEY and CDR2 SVGAGI. CDR3 loop: CASSPPGTLRETQYF. CDR3 nucleotide sequence: TGTGCCAGCAGTCCCCCCGGGACTTTAAGGGAGACCCAGTACTTC.

The table lists this clonotype with many counts. The chain combines TRBV20-1 with TRBJ2-2; 7 nucleotides agree with TRBD2. Germline-derived CDR1 and CDR2 are DFQATT and SNEGSKA (reference sequence). Trimming removed 0 bases from V and 6 bases from J; junction bases left unmatched: 7. The CDR3 has 15 residues. CDR3: CSARDLAGRAGELFF. DNA of the CDR3: TGCAGTGCTAGAGATCTTGCGGGGAGGGCCGGGGAGCTGTTTTTT.

This clonotype was counted at least ten times. Written as DNA, the CDR3 is TGTGCCAGCAGTTATGGGCAGCTAGGCCCTAACTACGAGCAGTACTTC. Translation gives CASSYGQLGPNYEQYF. J is TRBJ2-7 and V is TRBV6-6; D ambiguous. V shed 3 bases and J shed 3 bases, with 18 bases lying between them. Germline CDR1 reads MNHNY; CDR2 reads SVGAGI (reference sequence). This CDR3 contains 16 residues.

Turning to this clonotype: This may arise from a read error, as a much more abundant clone is one base away. The CDR3 sequence is CASSLAVGEGANPYEQYF. CDR3 DNA sequence: TGTGCCAGCAGCTTAGCGGTGGGCGAGGGCGCAAATCCCTACGAGCAGTACTTC. The V and J genes are TRBV7-2 and TRBJ2-7, with D possibly being TRBD2 (5 bases). Per the germline V gene, CDR1 is SGHTA and CDR2 is FQGNSA. The CDR3 is 18 residues long. The V end lost 0 bases, the J end lost 2 bases, and 20 bases lay between the germline ends.

This chain uses TRBV7-9 with TRBJ1-1, with 11 bases aligning to TRBD1. The CDR3 runs to 16 residues. With 3 bases clipped from V and 2 bases from J, the junction kept 5 bases outside the gene matches. From germline, CDR1 is SEHNR and CDR2 FQNEAQ (reference sequence). The CDR3 bases are TGTGCCAGCAGCTTCCGGGACAGGGGGGGAAACACTGAAGCTTTCTTT. The encoded protein is CASSFRDRGGNTEAFF.

This clonotype has a handful of counts. This chain joins TRBV7-9 and TRBJ2-3; TRBD2 is a possible D gene (6 bases). The V gene's germline CDR1 is SEHNR and CDR2 FQNEAQ (reference sequence). V gave up 2 bases and J gave up 5 bases, with 8 bases separating them. The CDR3 totals 13 residues. CDR3 bases: TGTGCCAGCAGCTTACCCGGGAGAGATACGCAGTATTTT. Residues: CASSLPGRDTQYF. Variable domain in full (rest from reference TRBV7-9 and TRBJ2-3): DTGVSQNPRHKITKRGQNVTFRCDPISEHNRLYWYRQTLGQGPEFLTYFQNEAQLEKSRLLSDRFSAERPKGSFSTLEIQRTEQGDSAMYLCASSLPGRDTQYFGPGTRLTVL.

The chain combines TRBV29-1 with TRBJ1-1, with TRBD1 as a possible D gene (5 bases). The germline CDR1 and CDR2 sequences are SQVTM and ANQGSEA. The V end was cut by 4 bases, the J end by 4 bases, with 16 bases between. The CDR3 has 14 residues. Here the CDR3 reads CSVGLAGGITEAFF. CDR3 nucleotides: TGCAGCGTTGGACTAGCGGGGGGTATCACTGAAGCTTTCTTT.

This sequence joins TRBV30 and TRBJ2-7; D may match TRBD1 or TRBD2 (5 bases each). CDR3 length: 12 amino acids. Germline values: CDR1 GTSNPN, CDR2 SVGIG (reference sequence). Deletions cut 2 bases from V and 5 bases from J, with 10 bases between. The CDR3 loop is CAWSRGPHEQYF. The CDR3 DNA is TGTGCCTGGAGTCGGGGCCCCCACGAGCAGTACTTC.

This clonotype was counted only a few times. The chain links TRBV5-1 to TRBJ1-1; a weak D match, TRBD1 (5 bases). Trimming shortened V by 0 bases and J by 3 bases, and 12 bases separated the two germline ends. CDR3 length: 15 residues. CDR1 is SGHRS, CDR2 YFSETQ, per germline. CDR3 loop: CASSLVGVVDTEAFF. In nucleotides, the CDR3 is TGCGCCAGCAGCTTGGTGGGGGTCGTCGACACTGAAGCTTTCTTT.

Only one count was recorded for this clonotype. The chain links TRBV7-2 to TRBJ2-7; maybe TRBD2 (6 bases). Germline V gene sequence: CDR1 SGHTA, CDR2 FQGNSA. Trimming removed 4 bases at V and 3 bases at J, with 13 bases between. The CDR3 loop spans 14 amino acids. The CDR3 DNA reads as TGTGCCAGCAGCTGGGGGGTAATCTTCTACGAGCAGTACTTC. Protein sequence: CASSWGVIFYEQYF.

V is TRBV20-1 and J is TRBJ2-7; TRBD1 aligns across 8 bases. The V gene end was trimmed by 5 bases and the J gene end by 3 bases; junction bases not matched to a gene: 3. The CDR3 is made up of 12 amino acids. In germline, CDR1 is DFQATT, CDR2 SNEGSKA (reference sequence). The CDR3 region is CSAQDRGYEQYF. The CDR3 DNA is TGCAGTGCTCAAGACAGGGGCTACGAGCAGTACTTC.

This clonotype appeared many times. The rearrangement uses TRBV5-4 and TRBJ1-1; D uncertain. The germline gives CDR1 SGHNT, CDR2 YYREEE (reference sequence). V gave up 3 bases and J gave up 6 bases, with 12 bases separating them. The CDR3 runs 13 residues. CDR3 nucleotides: TGTGCCAGCAGCTACGGGAGGTCTGCTGAAGCTTTCTTT. It specifies CASSYGRSAEAFF.

About this clonotype: Germline is not matched at one junction end, which may reflect a read error. V gene TRBV30 combines with J gene TRBJ1-1; 7 positions agree with TRBD1. CDR3 length equals 13 residues. Per the germline V gene, CDR1 is GTSNPN and CDR2 is SVGIG (reference sequence). The CDR3 loop reads CAWQTGVNTEAFF. As DNA, the CDR3 is TGTGCCTGGCAAACAGGGGTTAACACTGAAGCCTTCTTT.